The source of this T cell receptor (beta chain) is a study of blood T cell repertoires in COVID-19. Turning to the study itself: T cells, B-cell-depleted T cells, or PBMCs supplied cDNA or gDNA.

This CDR3 has 14 amino acids. Deletions cut 4 bases from V and 6 bases from J, with 14 bases between. The germline CDR1 and CDR2 sequences are SGDLS and YYNGEE. Original processing notes: Researchers report that nucleated cell counts were estimated from reference gene primer amplification. Libraries were prepared by immunoSEQ multiplex PCR; TCRdb keeps only in-frame clonotypes and omits some of them. The V and J calls and clone size are taken from that table; D and trimming were inferred from the DNA. The table includes 73,000 or so clones, roughly 85% detected once. The sequence came from a man aged 30 to 39 with acute or convalescent COVID-19. Source material: peripheral blood. This chain connects TRBV9 to TRBJ1-5; D is unresolved. Here the CDR3 reads CASSLGDFGQPQHF. The DNA of the CDR3 is TGTGCCAGCAGCCTCGGGGATTTTGGTCAGCCCCAGCATTTT.